The T cell receptor beta chain under discussion was sequenced for a study of shared clonotypes between healthy human individuals. Study overall: The donor group consisted of a couple of women and three men, aged 18 to 49. Findings and caveats of the study: The study found about 5% of naive CD4 clonotypes shared across several donors.

Investigators divided CD4+ cells into CD45RA+ naive and CD45RA-negative memory subsets. Generated by immunoSEQ multiplex PCR, the TCRdb table keeps only in-frame clones and is missing some. Here the sample spans under 850,000 clones, just under 75% being singletons. In regard to this clone: Antigen: not known.

Between the trimmed V and J ends, which lost 5 bases and 2 bases, there was a span of 12 bases. The CDR3 loop spans 14 amino acids. Germline CDR1 reads KGHSH; CDR2 reads LQKENI. This clonotype originated in a woman aged 25 to 39 in good health. The chain links TRBV18 to TRBJ1-1; D call uncertain. Material: memory CD4+ T cells sorted from blood. Subset here: CD45RA-negative fraction. As DNA, the CDR3 is TGTGCCAGCTCATCGACCGAGACAAACACTGAAGCTTTCTTT. This codes for CASSSTETNTEAFF.